The 18 T cell receptor beta chains below come from one sample, sequenced in a study of blood T cell repertoires in COVID-19. Libraries were prepared by immunoSEQ multiplex PCR; TCRdb keeps only in-frame clonotypes and omits some of them. This table has around 300,000 clones, around 89% appearing once. Sequencing was done on a sample of peripheral blood. Receptor source: a woman in her fifties or sixties with active or convalescent COVID-19.

The chain recombines TRBV10-3 with TRBJ1-1; possible D gene TRBD1, 5 bases. V lost 8 bases and J lost 4, with 20 bases in between. The CDR3 spans 15 residues. Per germline, CDR1 ENHRY and CDR2 SYGVKD. In DNA, the CDR3 is TGTGCCATCGGGTACGGGGGGGATTCTTTCACTGAAGCTTTCTTT. Translation: CAIGYGGDSFTEAFF.

The V gene is TRBV4-2, the J gene TRBJ1-5; D possibly corresponds to TRBD1 (5 bases). Trimming cost V 1 base and J 5 bases, with 6 bases left between them. Germline V gene sequence: CDR1 LGHNA, CDR2 YNFKEQ. The length of the CDR3 is 13 residues. The CDR3 DNA reads as TGTGCCAGCAGCCAAGGGGGGGATCAGCCCCAGCATTTT. It is translated as CASSQGGDQPQHF.

The V call is TRBV7-3, the J call TRBJ2-4; 8 bases fit TRBD1. CDR3 length equals 16 residues. Germline CDR1 is SGHTA and CDR2 is FQGTGA. V lost 4 bases, J lost 5 bases, and 10 bases stayed unmatched. As DNA, the CDR3 is TGTGCCAGCAGCTCCCGACAGGGGACGCCCCAAAACATTCAGTACTTC. Protein: CASSSRQGTPQNIQYF.

The rearrangement links TRBV5-4 to TRBJ2-1, with 12 bases that match TRBD2. The CDR3 runs 17 residues. J lost 8 bases, V lost 4 bases, and 13 bases had no gene match. Germline V gene sequence: CDR1 SGHNT, CDR2 YYREEE (reference sequence). The CDR3 coding sequence is TGTGCCAGCAGCGAGACTAGCGGGAGTTTTTTACACGATGAGCAGTTCTTC. It translates to CASSETSGSFLHDEQFF. The whole variable domain, remainder taken from reference TRBV5-4 and TRBJ2-1, is ETGVTQSPTHLIKTRGQQVTLRCSSQSGHNTVSWYQQALGQGPQFIFQYYREEENGRGNFPPRFSGLQFPNYSSELNVNALELDDSALYLCASSETSGSFLHDEQFFGPGTRLTVL.

V usage is TRBV7-8 and J usage is TRBJ1-4; 8 nucleotides agree with TRBD1. There are 15 residues in the CDR3. V gave up 5 bases and J gave up 10 bases; unmatched junction bases: 12. From germline, CDR1 is SGHVS and CDR2 FQNEAQ. DNA of the CDR3: TGTGCCAGCAGCATTAAGACAGGGGTTCCGGGAAAACTGTTTTTT. Amino acid sequence: CASSIKTGVPGKLFF.

The chain carries TRBV30 and TRBJ2-2; 12 bases match TRBD2. The V and J ends lost 7 bases and 6 bases, in that order; junction bases with no gene match: 6. The CDR3 is 14 amino acids. The germline gives CDR1 GTSNPN, CDR2 SVGIG (reference sequence). In nucleotides, the CDR3 is TGTGCCTTCCCTAGCGGGAGGGCGCCCGGGGAGCTGTTTTTT. Residues: CAFPSGRAPGELFF.

The genes are TRBV6-2 or TRBV6-3 and TRBJ2-7; 7 bases fit TRBD2. V shed 4 bases, J shed 4 bases, and the junction held 4 bases outside the gene matches. CDR3 length: 13 amino acids. The V gene's germline CDR1 is MNHEY and CDR2 SVGEGT. CDR3 sequence: CASSSGGSYEQYF. CDR3 DNA sequence: TGTGCCAGCAGTTCGGGGGGATCATACGAGCAGTACTTC.

The rearrangement links TRBV29-1 to TRBJ2-1; a possible D gene is TRBD1 (6 bases). Germline V lookup: CDR1 SQVTM, CDR2 ANQGSEA. Between the trimmed V and J ends, which lost 7 bases and 4 bases, there was a span of 20 bases. This CDR3 region has 15 residues. CDR3 in DNA: TGCAGCGCCTCGGGACACGACTATACTTACAATGAGCAGTTCTTC. Its protein product is CSASGHDYTYNEQFF.

This clone was recorded only once. The chain's CDR3 is CASSLKPGLAGSNTGELFF. In nucleotides, the CDR3 is TGTGCCAGCAGTCTTAAACCGGGACTAGCGGGATCGAACACCGGGGAGCTGTTTTTT. The V gene is TRBV6-6, the J gene TRBJ2-2; TRBD2 agrees at 13 bases. The length of the CDR3 is 19 residues. In germline, CDR1 is MNHNY, CDR2 SVGAGI (reference sequence). With 5 bases clipped from V and 0 bases from J, the junction kept 9 bases outside the gene matches.

The rearrangement links TRBV6-5 to TRBJ1-6, with D possibly being TRBD1 (6 bases). CDR3 length: 14 amino acids. V dropped 2 bases and J dropped 7 bases, with 9 bases sitting between them. CDR1 is MNHEY, CDR2 SVGAGI, per germline. The CDR3 sequence is CASSYVTGNSPLHF. CDR3 DNA sequence: TGTGCCAGCAGTTACGTGACAGGAAATTCACCCCTCCACTTT.

This sequence joins TRBV7-8 and TRBJ1-2; no clear D gene. CDR1 and CDR2 from the germline V gene are SGHVS and FQNEAQ. The V end lost 5 bases, the J end lost 2 bases, and 9 bases lay between the germline ends. This CDR3 region has 13 residues. The CDR3 region is CASSLGINYGYTF. The CDR3, as DNA: TGTGCCAGCAGCCTCGGGATCAACTATGGCTACACCTTC.

This clone was recorded once. Here the CDR3 reads CASSQDPQLAGSDTQYF. CDR3 nucleotides: TGTGCCAGCAGCCAAGATCCCCAACTAGCGGGGTCAGATACGCAGTATTTT. The chain recombines TRBV3-1 (or the pseudogene TRBV3-2) with TRBJ2-3; 10 positions agree with TRBD2. Germline CDR1 and CDR2: LGHDT and YNNKEL (reference sequence). Losses at the gene ends were 0 bases for V and 4 bases for J; bases not matched to a gene: 7. The CDR3 length is 17 residues.

Comment on this clone: An end of the junction does not agree with germline; a read error may underlie this. Other DNA variants within this sample encode the same CDR3. This chain uses TRBV3-1 (or the pseudogene TRBV3-2) with TRBJ1-2; D not resolved. The CDR3 contains 11 residues. Germline CDR1 is LGHDT and CDR2 is YNNKEL (reference sequence). The DNA of the CDR3 is TGTGCCAGTAGCCAACTCTATGGCTACACCTTC. Translating it yields CASSQLYGYTF.

The chain combines TRBV29-1 with TRBJ2-3; D is undetermined. V lost 2 bases and J 0 bases, leaving 6 bases between the germline ends. CDR1 SQVTM and CDR2 ANQGSEA come from the germline V gene. The CDR3 spans 13 residues. The chain's CDR3 is CSVEPGSTDTQYF. The CDR3 region has the DNA TGCAGCGTTGAACCAGGCAGCACAGATACGCAGTATTTT.

In its sample, this clone was seen once. The chain recombines TRBV5-1 with TRBJ2-5; a weak D match, TRBD2 (6 bases). The CDR3 covers 14 residues. Deletions cut 0 bases from V and 1 base from J, with 7 bases between. Germline values: CDR1 SGHRS, CDR2 YFSETQ. CDR3 DNA sequence: TGCGCCAGCAGCTTGGCGGGAGCCCAAGAGACCCAGTACTTC. It encodes CASSLAGAQETQYF.

The chain links TRBV7-2 to TRBJ1-6; D is perhaps TRBD1 (5 bases). Germline V gene sequence: CDR1 SGHTA, CDR2 FQGNSA. Trimming removed 0 bases from V and 7 bases from J, with 10 bases in between. This CDR3 contains 15 residues. For the CDR3, the DNA is TGTGCCAGCAGCTTAGCAGGGGTCCCCAATTCACCCCTCCACTTT. It codes for CASSLAGVPNSPLHF.

This clone was seen only a few times. In DNA form, the CDR3 reads TGTGCCAGCAGCTTAGCCCAGGGAAACTATGGCTACACCTTC. As protein: CASSLAQGNYGYTF. The chain joins TRBV7-2 to TRBJ1-2, with D possibly being TRBD1 (5 bases). The germline V gene has CDR1 SGHTA and CDR2 FQGNSA. V lost 0 bases and J 2 bases, leaving 7 bases between the germline ends. The CDR3 spans 14 residues.

The J gene is TRBJ1-4, the V gene TRBV7-2; possibly TRBD1 for D (5 bases). Trimming cost V 5 bases and J 6 bases, with 13 bases left between them. Per germline, CDR1 SGHTA and CDR2 FQGNSA. The CDR3 is 14 amino acids. For the CDR3, the DNA is TGTGCCAGCAGCGCCAGGGCCCTGGATGAAAAACTGTTTTTT. This sequence encodes CASSARALDEKLFF.